The 9 T cell receptor beta chains presented below share a single source sample, sequenced in a study of radiation and T cells in renal cell carcinoma. Sample treatment: treatment-naive control, cytoreductive nephrectomy. The repertoire was sequenced with immunoSEQ multiplex PCR; TCRdb's copy has only in-frame clones and lacks some. The sample has some 25,000 clones; 58% are singletons. This sample comprised tumor tissue, obtained from a patient whose treatment was nephrectomy without radiotherapy. The receptors here all came from a man aged 40-49 years with renal cell carcinoma.

In its sample, this clone was seen a few times. The V and J genes are TRBV7-9 and TRBJ2-1; D remains ambiguous. The CDR3 has 14 amino acids. Trimming took off 3 bases at V and 5 bases at J, with 11 bases between the two ends. Looked up from germline, CDR1 is SEHNR and CDR2 is FQNEAQ (reference sequence). Here the CDR3 reads CASSFDPQNNEQFF. The CDR3 bases are TGTGCCAGCAGCTTCGACCCCCAGAACAATGAGCAGTTCTTC.

This sequence joins TRBV6-5 and TRBJ2-2; D remains unclear. The CDR3 loop spans 14 amino acids. Deletions cut 8 bases from V and 1 base from J, with 11 bases between. Germline V gene data show CDR1 as MNHEY and CDR2 as SVGAGI. This chain's CDR3 is CASRPELNTGELFF. Here the CDR3 DNA reads TGTGCCAGCCGGCCCGAGTTGAACACCGGGGAGCTGTTTTTT.

The chain recombines TRBV15 with TRBJ2-3; 9 positions agree with TRBD2. CDR1 and CDR2 from the germline V gene are LNHNV and YYDKDF (reference sequence). Trimming took 0 bases from V and 1 from J; bases not matched to a gene: 11. This CDR3 is 19 amino acids long. The CDR3 DNA sequence: TGTGCCACCAGCAGAGATGGCGGGAGGGCCCGGGTGGGCACAGATACGCAGTATTTT. Translation: CATSRDGGRARVGTDTQYF. The whole variable domain, filled in from reference TRBV15 and TRBJ2-3, reads DAMVIQNPRYQVTQFGKPVTLSCSQTLNHNVMYWYQQKSSQAPKLLFHYYDKDFNNEADTPDNFQSRRPNTSFCFLDIRSPGLGDTAMYLCATSRDGGRARVGTDTQYFGPGTRLTVL.

The genes are TRBV6-6 and TRBJ2-7; D is possibly TRBD1 (6 bases). Germline lookup yields CDR1 MNHNY and CDR2 SVGAGI (reference sequence). V was clipped by 4 bases and J by 4 bases, with 11 bases between them. The CDR3 consists of 13 residues. The CDR3 DNA sequence: TGTGCCAGCAGTTTTGGACAGTGGTACGAGCAGTACTTC. Translating it yields CASSFGQWYEQYF.

The chain joins TRBV10-2 to TRBJ2-5, with a tentative D call TRBD1 (6 bases). V dropped 4 bases and J dropped 5 bases, with 11 bases sitting between them. The CDR3 has 13 residues. Looked up from germline, CDR1 is WSHSY and CDR2 is SAAADI. The CDR3: CASSGTDVETQYF. In DNA form, the CDR3 reads TGCGCCAGCAGTGGGACAGATGTGGAGACCCAGTACTTC.

This clone was seen more than once but under ten times. This chain connects TRBV7-2 to TRBJ2-5; tentative D call: TRBD2 (5 bases). The CDR3 is 14 residues long. CDR1 is SGHTA, CDR2 FQGNSA, per germline. The ends were cut back, 5 bases at V and 3 bases at J, with 13 bases in the middle. CDR3 sequence (DNA): TGTGCCAGCAGCCGAAGGCGGGCGGAAGAGACCCAGTACTTC. Amino acids: CASSRRRAEETQYF.

This chain joins TRBV2 and TRBJ1-6, with D unresolved. Germline lookup yields CDR1 SNHLY and CDR2 FYNNEI. The CDR3 sequence is 14 residues long. Trimming shortened V by 8 bases and J by 5 bases, and 13 bases separated the two germline ends. The CDR3 is CASRTLNNNSPLHF. The CDR3 DNA reads as TGTGCCAGCCGAACTTTAAATAATAATTCACCCCTCCACTTT.

V and J are TRBV11-2 and TRBJ2-2, with D possibly being TRBD1 or TRBD2 (5 bases each). Trimming shortened V by 4 bases and J by 7 bases, and 13 bases separated the two germline ends. From germline, CDR1 is SGHAT and CDR2 FQNNGV. This CDR3 is built from 14 residues. The CDR3 reads CASSSGLRGGELFF. CDR3 nucleotide sequence: TGTGCCAGCAGCTCCGGACTTAGGGGCGGGGAGCTGTTTTTT.

The chain combines TRBV29-1 with TRBJ1-1; 10 bases fit TRBD1. Germline CDR1 is SQVTM and CDR2 is ANQGSEA. The CDR3 is 12 amino acids. The CDR3 nucleotides are TGCGCTGGGGGGACAGGGGACACTGAAGCTTTCTTT. This codes for CAGGTGDTEAFF.